This T cell receptor (beta chain) derives from a study of tumor and adjacent non-tumor tissue in lung cancer. Study-level information: Each sample yielded around 4 million productive TCRbeta reads on average.

A modified ARM-PCR protocol with three rounds of nested PCR amplified TCRbeta. TCRdb re-called the multiplex PCR reads with MiXCR, one entry per CDR3 protein. The repertoire includes roughly 75,000 distinct CDR3 sequences, roughly 80% of them detected once, and about 12% sits in the top ten. The template was RNA from unsorted bulk tissue. Comment on this clonotype: Its antigen is as yet unknown. The junction and the germline gene differ at one end; a read error may be behind it.

Findings and caveats of the study: Significantly higher TCR diversity was found in tumor than normal lung.

Germline V lookup: CDR1 MNHEY, CDR2 SVGAGI. The CDR3 covers 16 residues. The V call is TRBV6-5, the J call TRBJ2-6; weak D call: TRBD2 (5 bases). The clonotype was recovered from a woman in her forties or fifties with non-small cell lung cancer. The sequenced sample was lung tumor tissue. CDR3 sequence reads: CASSSILATRANILTF. CDR3 nucleotides: TGTGCCAGCAGCTCTATTCTAGCTACTAGGGCCAACATCCTGACTTTC.